Listed below are T cell receptor beta chains from one sample, sequenced in a study of blood T cell repertoires in COVID-19. The repertoire was sequenced with immunoSEQ multiplex PCR; TCRdb's copy has only in-frame clones and lacks some. The repertoire includes 150,000 or so clones, approximately 80% of them detected once, and 1.6% sits in the top ten. Source material: peripheral blood. The receptor source for this set is a human donor in a cohort sampled during active COVID-19. Both conserved end residues are part of each CDR3. The D gene is left open where the match is weak. The listing skips clone size in some rows; elsewhere it reads once, few, many or a size class.

>TRBJ2-1|TRBD2|TRBV14|16|few
TGTGCCAGCAGCCAAGGGGGACTAGCGCCGATCAATGAGCAGTTCTTC
CASSQGGLAPINEQFF
>TRBJ2-7|-|TRBV25-1|15|few
TGTGCCAGCAGTAATGGGTCGAACAGATATTACGAGCAGTACTTC
CASSNGSNRYYEQYF
>TRBJ1-6|-|TRBV9|17|-
TGTGCCAGCAGCGTAGTACCGGGAAGCTCCTATAATTCACCCCTCCACTTT
CASSVVPGSSYNSPLHF
>TRBJ2-3|TRBD2|TRBV3-1/TRBV3-2|15|-
TGTGCCAGCAGCCAGAGACTAGCGGGTGTGGATACGCAGTATTTT
CASSQRLAGVDTQYF
>TRBJ2-3|-|TRBV28|14|-
TGTGCCAGCAGTTTTCTGGCAGGGACAGATACGCAGTATTTT
CASSFLAGTDTQYF
>TRBJ1-1|-|TRBV12-3/TRBV12-4|12|-
TGTGCCAGCAGCCTATTGAACACTGAAGCTTTCTTT
CASSLLNTEAFF
>TRBJ2-1|TRBD1|TRBV15|16|-
TGTGCCACCCTCCCTCGAGGGGGACAGGGGTACAATGAGCAGTTCTTC
CATLPRGGQGYNEQFF
>TRBJ2-7|TRBD1|TRBV7-3|14|-
TGTGCCAGCAGCTTAGGGGGGACAGGGGACGAGCAGTACTTC
CASSLGGTGDEQYF
>TRBJ2-5|TRBD2|TRBV6-5|14|-
TGTGCCACTCCACCTAGCGGGAGGGTTGAGACCCAGTACTTC
CATPPSGRVETQYF
>TRBJ2-4|TRBD2|TRBV6-2/TRBV6-3|14|many
TGTGCCAGCAGTCCCGGACTAGCAACCGATTTACAGTACTTC
CASSPGLATDLQYF
>TRBJ2-4|TRBD2|TRBV4-1|16|-
TGCGCCAGCAGCCAAGTTGGGGCGGGAGGGGGACGGATTCAGTACTTC
CASSQVGAGGGRIQYF
>TRBJ2-1|TRBD2|TRBV27|16|-
TGTGCCAGCAGTTTAGTGGGACGGGCCGGGGGGAATGAGCAGTTCTTC
CASSLVGRAGGNEQFF
>TRBJ1-1|-|TRBV10-3|14|once
TGTGCCATCAGTGAGTCGATCAGGAACACTGAAGCTTTCTTT
CAISESIRNTEAFF
>TRBJ2-5|TRBD2|TRBV2|14|few
TGTGCCAGCAGCCGGACTAGCGGGAGGCAGACCCAGTACTTC
CASSRTSGRQTQYF
>TRBJ2-7|TRBD1|TRBV18|15|-
TGTGCCAGCTCAGAAGACAGGGTCCCCTCCTACGAGCAGTACTTC
CASSEDRVPSYEQYF
>TRBJ1-6|-|TRBV6-5|13|-
TGTGCCAGCAGCCCCGCGGGGGATTCACCCCTCCACTTT
CASSPAGDSPLHF
>TRBJ1-1|-|TRBV5-1|13|-
TGCGCCAGCAGCCCCCTCCTGAACACTGAAGCTTTCTTT
CASSPLLNTEAFF
>TRBJ2-5|TRBD1|TRBV25-1|16|-
TGTGCCAGCAGTGACCCCGGGACAGGGAGTTGGGAGACCCAGTACTTC
CASSDPGTGSWETQYF
>TRBJ1-5|TRBD1|TRBV7-2|13|-
TGTGCCAGCAGCCATGGACAGGGAAGGCCCCAGCATTTT
CASSHGQGRPQHF
>TRBJ2-7|-|TRBV7-3|14|-
TGTGCCAGCAGCCTAGGCGGGAAGCACCACGAGCAGTACTTC
CASSLGGKHHEQYF
>TRBJ2-1|TRBD2|TRBV10-3|13|once
TGTGCCGTAGATAGCGGGACCAATCACCAGCAGTTCTTC
CAVDSGTNHQQFF
>TRBJ2-1|TRBD2|TRBV19|15|-
TGTGCCAGTAGTAGGACTAGCGGGAGGCGAAATGAGCAGTTCTTC
CASSRTSGRRNEQFF
>TRBJ2-7|-|TRBV27|11|-
TGTGCCAGCAGTCCTCCGAGGGAGCAGTACTTC
CASSPPREQYF
>TRBJ2-3|TRBD2|TRBV5-6|14|-
TGTGCCAGCAGCTTGAACTGGGTAGCGGGCACGCAGTATTTT
CASSLNWVAGTQYF
>TRBJ2-1|-|TRBV23-1|12|-
TGCGCCAGCAGCCAGGGTTGGAGTGAGCAGTTCTTC
CASSQGWSEQFF
>TRBJ1-1|-|TRBV9|15|-
TGTGCCAGCAGCCCCGGGATGGGTGAGAACACTGAAGCTTTCTTT
CASSPGMGENTEAFF
>TRBJ2-2|-|TRBV29-1|15|-
TGCAGCGTTGAAGCACCCCAACCCCGGACCGGGGAGCTGTTTTTT
CSVEAPQPRTGELFF
>TRBJ1-1|-|TRBV12-3/TRBV12-4|13|-
TGTGCCAGCAGTCCGGGGACTCCCACTGAAGCTTTCTTT
CASSPGTPTEAFF
>TRBJ1-3|-|TRBV28|16|-
TGTGCCAGCAGTTCCTCTCCAGGTTACTCTGGAAACACCATATATTTT
CASSSSPGYSGNTIYF
>TRBJ2-4|TRBD2|TRBV7-8|18|-
TGTGCCAGCAGCTCCGGACTAGCGGGGGGGGTAGCCAAAAACATTCAGTACTTC
CASSSGLAGGVAKNIQYF
>TRBJ2-7|TRBD2|TRBV11-2|14|-
TGTGCCAGCAGCTATAGCGGGAGCTCCTACGAGCAGTACTTC
CASSYSGSSYEQYF
>TRBJ2-1|-|TRBV3-1/TRBV3-2|15|-
TGTGCCAGCAGCCATACGACCCAGACGGGGAATGAGCAGTTCTTC
CASSHTTQTGNEQFF
>TRBJ2-1|TRBD2|TRBV11-2|11|-
TGTGCCAGCAGCCCACTAGCGGAGCAGTTCTTC
CASSPLAEQFF
>TRBJ2-2|-|TRBV6-1|17|-
TGTGCCAGCAGTGAAGCCCAGGATTGGGTTATTGGCGGGGAGCTGTTTTTT
CASSEAQDWVIGGELFF
>TRBJ1-6|-|TRBV3-1/TRBV3-2|14|-
TGTGCCAGCAGCCAAACAGGTGGTGGTTCACCCCTCCACTTT
CASSQTGGGSPLHF
>TRBJ2-3|TRBD1|TRBV7-9|14|-
TGTGCCAGCAGCACGGGACAGTTCACAGATACGCAGTATTTT
CASSTGQFTDTQYF
>TRBJ2-5|-|TRBV21-1|17|-
TGTGCCAGCAGCAAACTGCCTCAGACAGGGGGCTTCGAGACCCAGTACTTC
CASSKLPQTGGFETQYF
>TRBJ2-2|-|TRBV6-6|16|-
TGTGCCAGCAGTTTCGGAGCGATGGCGAACACCGGGGAGCTGTTTTTT
CASSFGAMANTGELFF
>TRBJ2-1|TRBD1|TRBV6-5|14|-
TGTGCCAGCACCCGGGACAGGGCCTACAATGAGCAGTTCTTC
CASTRDRAYNEQFF
>TRBJ2-1|TRBD2|TRBV5-5|15|-
TGTGCCAGCAGCTTAGGTCTAGCGGGTCCCAATGAGCAGTTCTTC
CASSLGLAGPNEQFF
>TRBJ1-6|-|TRBV30|14|-
TGTGCCTGGAGACCCACAGGGCTTAATTCACCCCTCCACTTT
CAWRPTGLNSPLHF
>TRBJ2-1|-|TRBV24-1|13|-
TGTGCCACCAGTGATTCGTTTAATAGCCAGCAGTTCTTC
CATSDSFNSQQFF
>TRBJ2-1|TRBD2|TRBV29-1|16|-
TGCAGCGTTGAAGCCCTGTGGCTAGCGGGGGACAATGAGCAGTTCTTC
CSVEALWLAGDNEQFF
>TRBJ2-2|TRBD2|TRBV5-6|14|-
TGTGCCAGCAGTTCGCCTAGCGGGAGCGGGGAGCTGTTTTTT
CASSSPSGSGELFF